This T cell receptor beta chain was captured by sequencing in a study of T cells in Graves' hyperthyroidism and ophthalmopathy (dated by TCRdb to about 2019). With regard to the full study: Peripheral blood samples were taken at the time of initial diagnosis, prior to any treatment. TCR V-J signatures able to tell the groups apart were searched for in a discovery cohort of 90 to 100 patients, of whom around 42 had Graves' ophthalmopathy and 55 to 65 had stable Graves' hyperthyroidism. Prospective prediction of ophthalmopathy was tested in an independent validation cohort of approximately 19 hyperthyroidism patients and approximately 17 patients who later progressed to ophthalmopathy. The roughly 91 discovery patients were randomly divided into training and test sets at a 7:3 ratio. The study also compared thyroid tissue and blood T-cell repertoires from roughly 6 Graves' hyperthyroidism patients. After sampling, hyperthyroidism patients received methimazole starting at 30 mg daily, and ophthalmopathy patients received high-dose intravenous methylprednisolone. TCR Vbeta CDR3 sequencing of 130 to 150 peripheral blood samples (about 45 ophthalmopathy, over 70 hyperthyroidism and some 17 progressor patients) is reported in the paper. What the research found in general, with its limitations: Most expanded thyroid clonotypes (frequency above 0.001) were also found in blood, which suggests that blood repertoires may mirror thyroid immune responses. A model built on a 13 V-J signature distinguished ophthalmopathy from stable hyperthyroidism, reaching 87.88% sensitivity and 81% to 83% specificity in cross-validation and 80%/75% in testing. In validation, the model predicted progression to ophthalmopathy with 55% to 71% sensitivity and roughly 72% specificity, a median of roughly seven months before onset. Sample size was not statistically predetermined, and blinding of investigators to group allocation was not performed.

The TCR beta CDR3 regions were amplified from the RNA transcripts. A first-round RT-PCR of the TCR CDR3 used the HTBI primer set with the Qiagen OneStep RT-PCR kit. Libraries were constructed in a second round of multiplex PCR, after which size selection and purification were carried out. Paired-end sequencing of the libraries was performed with 100 bp reads on an Illumina HiSeq2000. Per the original workflow: SOAPnuke was used to process the raw data, removing reads that contained adapters or uncalled bases, had a mean Phred below 15, or lacked an exact match to the constant primer or identifier. High-quality paired reads were merged with COPE v1.2.5, and unique nucleotide sequences were defined as clonotypes. MiTCR v1.1 was used to align clonotypes to the IMGT TRBV, TRBD and TRBJ reference segments. The analysis was restricted to V-J combinations with a frequency above 0.0001, which together covered 99% to 99.2% of the repertoires. A TCS score was defined as the ratio between F50 (clonal expansion) and ExV (chaos), using BLOSUM62-based TCRdist between CDR3 peptides within each V-J. Welch's t-statistics and random forest reduced roughly 500 V-J features to 13, which were used in a naive Bayes classifier (R e1071). TCRdb passed the public sequencing reads through fastp at Q25 and MiXCR, retaining productive beta sequences. One record per CDR3 amino acid sequence lists the most common genes and DNA. TCRdb, not the authors, supplied the V and J calls. Counted in this sample were 660,000 or so distinct CDR3 sequences; around 20% of them appeared once. Around a third of the sample is held by the ten biggest clonotypes.

Ophthalmopathy patients had moderately to severely active disease, with a Clinical Activity Score of 3 or more, a NOSPECS grade of 4 or more, and a disease duration of less than 3 months. Any patient with an uncontrolled infection, another autoimmune disease, pregnancy or lactation was excluded. Diagnoses were based on clinical symptoms, serum thyroxine and TRAb, thyroid ultrasound and orbital computed tomography. PBMCs were isolated from 10 ml of fresh peripheral blood by Ficoll-Paque density gradient centrifugation. Total RNA was extracted using Trizol reagent, and RNA quality was assessed on an Agilent 2100 Bioanalyzer. V is cut back by 3 bases and J by 6 bases, with 8 bases in the junction unmatched. The CDR3 sequence holds 17 residues, the cysteine and phenylalanine included. The kept DNA is CDR3 alone, 51 bases in frame from the first base. CDR1 and CDR2 were assigned from the germline V gene as SGHRS and YFSETQ.

On this clonotype itself: It lacks a known antigen. The sample holds no much larger clone one base away, and base qualities are not on file.

Rearrangement joined TRBV5-1 to TRBJ2-1; 14 of the junction bases match TRBD2. The sample taken for sequencing was blood. This sequence was found in a man aged 25 to 40 with Graves' ophthalmopathy. In nucleotide form, the sequence is TGCGCCAGCAGCTCAGCCGGACTAGCGGGAGGTCCCAATGAGCAGTTCTTC. Translation gives CASSSAGLAGGPNEQFF.